The clone carrying this TCR beta chain was picked up a small number of times. The data derive from a study of T-cell memory formation after mild COVID-19. The overall study: Largely donor-specific TCR clusters were found.

The CDR3 length is 15 residues. With 3 bases clipped from V and 0 bases from J, the junction kept 4 bases outside the gene matches. CDR1 SGHTA and CDR2 FQGNSA come from the germline V gene. A single record per CDR3 protein comes from TCRdb applying MiXCR to the 5' RACE reads. Of 350,000 to 450,000 distinct CDR3 sequences listed, 13% to 15% were seen once; the top ten hold roughly a fifth. This chain connects TRBV7-2 to TRBJ1-2; 7 bases line up with TRBD1. The material sequenced was PBMCs or a T cell subset sorted from them (not recorded which). The sequence was collected from a man between 18 and 29 years old who had mild COVID-19 (a few samples of this study predate the infection). Cell type and time point are not known. The CDR3 reads CASSFTGTANYGYTF. The CDR3 DNA reads as TGTGCCAGCAGCTTCACCGGGACAGCTAACTATGGCTACACCTTC. The full variable domain, its missing parts supplied by reference TRBV7-2 and TRBJ1-2, is GAGVSQSPSNKVTEKGKDVELRCDPISGHTALYWYRQSLGQGLEFLIYFQGNSAPDKSGLPSDRFSAERTGGSVSTLTIQRTQQEDSAVYLCASSFTGTANYGYTFGSGTRLTVV.